This T cell receptor (beta chain) was found in a study of tissue T cells after allogeneic stem cell transplantation. Study-wide background: Several unmodified and three CD34-selected T-cell-depleted grafts went to graft-versus-host disease patients. All graft-versus-host disease patients had gastrointestinal involvement and received several lines of directed therapy. Smaller viable blood or marrow samples skipped sorting for direct DNA extraction.

Survey-depth TCRbeta CDR3 sequencing reported V/J genes and productive frequencies. The repertoire was sequenced with immunoSEQ multiplex PCR; TCRdb's copy has only in-frame clones and lacks some. This sample has just over 25,000 clones, with around 90% found just once. This clone has just a few counts. Germline CDR1 is SGHRS and CDR2 is YFSETQ. The V end was cut by 7 bases, the J end by 2 bases, with 7 bases between. CDR3 length equals 12 residues. The gene calls are TRBV5-1 and TRBJ1-3; D is unclear. The source is a male donor aged 60 or over who later had graft-versus-host disease after an allogeneic stem cell transplant. The sequences come from blood, collected before transplantation. CDR3 sequence reads: CASGGTGNTIYF. The CDR3 nucleotides read TGCGCCAGCGGAGGAACTGGAAACACCATATATTTT.